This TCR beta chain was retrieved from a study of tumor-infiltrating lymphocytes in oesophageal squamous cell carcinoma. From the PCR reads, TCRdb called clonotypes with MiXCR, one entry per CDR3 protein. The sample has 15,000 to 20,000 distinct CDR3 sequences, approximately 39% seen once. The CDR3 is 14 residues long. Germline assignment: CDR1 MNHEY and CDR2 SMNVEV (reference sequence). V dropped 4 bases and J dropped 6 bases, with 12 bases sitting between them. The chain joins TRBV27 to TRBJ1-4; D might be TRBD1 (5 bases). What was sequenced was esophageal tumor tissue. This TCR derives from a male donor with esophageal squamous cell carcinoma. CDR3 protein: CASSWDAQYEKLFF. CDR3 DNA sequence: TGTGCCAGCAGTTGGGACGCGCAGTATGAAAAACTGTTTTTT.